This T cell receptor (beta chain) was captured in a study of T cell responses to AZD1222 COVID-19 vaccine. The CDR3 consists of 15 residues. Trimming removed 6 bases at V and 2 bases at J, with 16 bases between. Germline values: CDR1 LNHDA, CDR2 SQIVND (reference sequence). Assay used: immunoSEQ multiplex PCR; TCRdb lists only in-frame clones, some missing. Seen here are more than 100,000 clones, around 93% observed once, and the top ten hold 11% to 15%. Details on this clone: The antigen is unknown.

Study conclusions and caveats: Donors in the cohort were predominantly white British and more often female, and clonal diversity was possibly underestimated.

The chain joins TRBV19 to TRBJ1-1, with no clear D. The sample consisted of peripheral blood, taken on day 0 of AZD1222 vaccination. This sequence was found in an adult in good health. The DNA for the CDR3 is TGTGCCAGTAGATATAGGGTGACGGGTAACACTGAAGCTTTCTTT. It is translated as CASRYRVTGNTEAFF. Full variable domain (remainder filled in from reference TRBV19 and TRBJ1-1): DGGITQSPKYLFRKEGQNVTLSCEQNLNHDAMYWYRQDPGQGLRLIYYSQIVNDFQKGDIAEGYSVSREKKESFPLTVTSAQKNPTAFYLCASRYRVTGNTEAFFGQGTRLTVV.